This entry features one T cell receptor beta chain sequence. The antigen is not known. The CDR3 is 13 residues long. The assay was immunoSEQ multiplex PCR, and TCRdb's table has in-frame clones only and misses some. The data contain 20,000 to 25,000 clones, 75% to 90% of them singletons. These data are taken from a study of lymphopenia after photon versus proton radiotherapy. Broader study findings: In patients who died, overall survival fell as post-nadir TCR diversity dropped more. Proton therapy kept repertoires fairly stable, unlike photons, which gained effector/memory cells.

The receptor was derived from a man between 60 and 70 years old with pancreatic cancer. This material consisted of peripheral blood, taken from a patient treated with photon-based radiotherapy. The chain links TRBV12-2 to TRBJ1-1. TRBV12-2 is labeled a pseudogene. Written as DNA, the CDR3 is TGTGCAAGCCACATCGGGTTGAACACTGAAGCTTTCTTT. Amino acid sequence: CASHIGLNTEAFF.